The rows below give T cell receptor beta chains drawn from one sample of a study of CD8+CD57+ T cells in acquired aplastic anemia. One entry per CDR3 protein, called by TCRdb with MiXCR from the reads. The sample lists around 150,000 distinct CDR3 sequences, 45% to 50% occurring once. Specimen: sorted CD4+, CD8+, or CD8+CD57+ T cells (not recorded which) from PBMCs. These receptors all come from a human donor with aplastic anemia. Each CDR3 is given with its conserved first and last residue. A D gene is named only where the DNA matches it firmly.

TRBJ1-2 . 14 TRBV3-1 CASSQDRTPSGYTF
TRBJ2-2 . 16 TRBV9 CASSGGASLNTGELFF
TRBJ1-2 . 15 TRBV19 CASTDTGWDTYGYTF
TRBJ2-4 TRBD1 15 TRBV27 CASSEGTGTWNIQYF
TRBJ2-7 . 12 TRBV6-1 CASSPNSYEQYF
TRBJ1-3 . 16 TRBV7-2 CASSLARATYGNTIYF
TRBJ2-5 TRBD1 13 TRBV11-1 CASSKTGRETQYF
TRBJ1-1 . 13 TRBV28 CASSPHYNTEAFF
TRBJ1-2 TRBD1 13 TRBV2 CASRTGTAYGYTF
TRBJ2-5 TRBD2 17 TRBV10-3 CAISEPDLAGVQETQYF
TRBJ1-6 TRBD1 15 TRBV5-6 CASSLRTGSVSPLHF
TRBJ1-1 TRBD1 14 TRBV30 CAWSVGSGGTEAFF
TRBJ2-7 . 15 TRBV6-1 CASILLSGARYEQYF
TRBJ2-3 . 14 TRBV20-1 CSARVGENTDTQYF
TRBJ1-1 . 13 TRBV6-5 CASSYSFQAEAFF
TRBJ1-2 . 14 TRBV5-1 CASSQGQPLGGYTF
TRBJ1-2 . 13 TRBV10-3 CAISEKGWGGYTF
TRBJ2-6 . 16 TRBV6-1 CASSGQEYSGANVLTF
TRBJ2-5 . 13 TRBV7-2 CASSLEIQETQYF
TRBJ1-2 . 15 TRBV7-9 CASSLAASLQYGYTF
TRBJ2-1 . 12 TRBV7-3 CASSQGFNEQFF
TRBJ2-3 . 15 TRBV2 CASSASGRYTDTQYF
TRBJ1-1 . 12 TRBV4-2 CASSGERIEAFF
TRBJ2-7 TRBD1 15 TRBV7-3 CASSHPGQGPYEQYF
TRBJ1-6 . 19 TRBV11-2 CASSLDQDGQGGDNSPLHF
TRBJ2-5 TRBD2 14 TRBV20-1 CSARPGLAEETQYF
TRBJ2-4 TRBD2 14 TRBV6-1 CASSPGTSPNIQYF
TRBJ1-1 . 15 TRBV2 CASIVPGTPNTEAFF
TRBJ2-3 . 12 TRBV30 CAWSEHTDTQYF
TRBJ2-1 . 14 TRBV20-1 CSARDRGAVEGQFF
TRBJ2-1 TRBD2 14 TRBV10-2 CASSVGLVRYEQFF
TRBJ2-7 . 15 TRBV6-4 CASSDGPGIPYEQYF
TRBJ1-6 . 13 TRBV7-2 CASSLDRVRPLHF
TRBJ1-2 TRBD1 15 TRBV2 CASSLQLGQGSGYTF
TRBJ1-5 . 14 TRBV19 CASRLWDSNQPQHF
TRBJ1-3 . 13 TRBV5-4 CASNADYGNTIYF
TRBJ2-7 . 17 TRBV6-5 CASSYAQDIKNSYEQYF
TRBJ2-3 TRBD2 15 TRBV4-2 CASSQDSGGADTQYF
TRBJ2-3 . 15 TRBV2 CASILVERGTDTQYF
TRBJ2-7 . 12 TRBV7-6 CASSLVAGEQYF
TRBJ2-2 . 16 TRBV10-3 CAISEGGNSNTGELFF
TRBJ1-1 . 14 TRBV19 CASRDPRNFTEAFF
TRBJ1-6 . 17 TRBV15 CATSRDRGTSGHSPLHF
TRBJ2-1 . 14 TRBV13 CASSTPDSYNEQFF
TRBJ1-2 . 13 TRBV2 CASSDSPWDGYTF
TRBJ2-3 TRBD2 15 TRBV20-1 CSAYLAGGSTDTQYF
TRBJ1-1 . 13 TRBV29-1 CSVDYGANTEAFF